Listed here are 18 T cell receptor beta chains from one sample, sequenced in a study of blood T cell repertoires in COVID-19. Sequencing was performed with immunoSEQ multiplex PCR; in TCRdb, only in-frame clones are kept and a portion is missing. The data show around 200,000 clones, approximately 90% seen once. The source material was peripheral blood. These receptors were taken from a man younger than 45 with acute or convalescent COVID-19.

V gene TRBV18 combines with J gene TRBJ2-1, with 9 bases lining up with TRBD1. V gave up 3 bases and J gave up 8 bases; unmatched junction bases: 11. CDR3 length: 16 residues. Germline lookup yields CDR1 KGHSH and CDR2 LQKENI. This CDR3 is CASSPSRDRAWDEQFF. The CDR3 DNA follows: TGTGCCAGCTCACCTAGCCGGGACAGGGCTTGGGATGAGCAGTTCTTC.

CDR3 region: CAWSDRGEAIYF. The CDR3 DNA is TGTGCCTGGAGTGACAGGGGGGAGGCCATATATTTT. This chain uses TRBV30 with TRBJ1-3; 8 bases fit TRBD1. With V trimmed by 1 base and J by 11 bases, 4 bases remained unmatched. Per germline, CDR1 GTSNPN and CDR2 SVGIG (reference sequence). The CDR3 is 12 amino acids.

This clone appeared a few times. The chain carries TRBV3-1 (or the pseudogene TRBV3-2) and TRBJ2-7, with a weak D call TRBD2 (6 bases). The CDR3 sequence is 14 residues long. V shed 3 bases and J shed 6 bases, with 15 bases lying between them. Germline loops: CDR1 LGHDT, CDR2 YNNKEL (reference sequence). The CDR3 here is CASSQSRGNGEQYF. The CDR3 coding sequence is TGTGCCAGCAGCCAGTCGCGGGGAAATGGCGAGCAGTACTTC.

In its sample, this clone was seen once. This chain links TRBV19 with TRBJ1-5, with 7 bases matching TRBD1. Germline trimming cut 5 bases from V and 6 bases from J; bases unmatched to any gene: 7. Germline values: CDR1 LNHDA, CDR2 SQIVND (reference sequence). The CDR3 loop spans 14 amino acids. The CDR3 spells CASSGQDRGQPQHF. The CDR3 DNA is TGTGCCAGTAGTGGACAGGATCGGGGTCAGCCCCAGCATTTT.

The chain joins TRBV6-1 to TRBJ1-6; D gene uncertain. Trimming took off 1 base at V and 6 bases at J, with 7 bases between the two ends. This CDR3 is built from 14 residues. Germline CDR1 is MNHNS and CDR2 is SASEGT. The CDR3 DNA follows: TGTGCCAGCAGTGAAGGGCGGTCTAATTCACCCCTCCACTTT. Translating gives CASSEGRSNSPLHF.

The V gene is TRBV9, the J gene TRBJ2-5; 7 bases agree with TRBD2. CDR1 is SGDLS and CDR2 is YYNGEE in the germline V gene. CDR3 length: 14 amino acids. V shed 3 bases, J shed 1 base, and the junction held 3 bases outside the gene matches. The CDR3 region has the DNA TGTGCCAGCAGCGCCGGGGGGACCCAAGAGACCCAGTACTTC. Its protein product is CASSAGGTQETQYF.

This clone occurred a few times. V usage is TRBV10-3 and J usage is TRBJ1-2; 10 bases map to TRBD1. The V and J ends lost 10 bases and 8 bases, in that order; junction bases with no gene match: 4. The CDR3 length is 11 residues. Germline lookup yields CDR1 ENHRY and CDR2 SYGVKD. The CDR3 spells CATGTGDGYTF. CDR3 DNA: TGTGCCACCGGGACAGGGGACGGCTACACCTTC.

V and J are TRBV5-1 and TRBJ2-1, with D hard to call. This CDR3 spans 12 amino acids. The germline V gene encodes CDR1 SGHRS and CDR2 YFSETQ. The ends were cut back, 0 bases at V and 12 bases at J, with 10 bases in the middle. DNA for the CDR3: TGCGCCAGCAGCTTGGATAAATTCTGGCAGTTCTTC. It is translated as CASSLDKFWQFF.

This clone occurred once. V usage is TRBV19 and J usage is TRBJ1-2, with 12 bases identical to TRBD1. The V gene end was trimmed by 5 bases and the J gene end by 6 bases; junction bases not matched to a gene: 16. This CDR3 spans 18 amino acids. Germline assignment: CDR1 LNHDA and CDR2 SQIVND (reference sequence). The CDR3 region is CASSPQPRDRGRTDGYTF. The DNA of the CDR3 is TGTGCCAGTAGTCCGCAGCCTCGGGACAGGGGGCGCACGGATGGCTACACCTTC.

The chain has TRBV5-6 and TRBJ2-2; TRBD1 aligns across 7 bases. The CDR3 consists of 13 residues. With V trimmed by 2 bases and J by 8 bases, 3 bases remained unmatched. The germline CDR1 and CDR2 sequences are SGHDT and YYEEEE. This CDR3 reads CASSLDRAGELFF. The DNA of the CDR3 is TGTGCCAGCAGCTTAGACAGGGCGGGGGAGCTGTTTTTT.

This chain joins TRBV30 and TRBJ1-1; D is undetermined. V lost 4 bases and J 1 base, leaving 4 bases between the germline ends. The CDR3 is made up of 11 amino acids. Germline CDR1 reads GTSNPN; CDR2 reads SVGIG (reference sequence). This CDR3 is CAWTKNTEAFF. The CDR3 DNA reads as TGTGCCTGGACAAAGAACACTGAAGCTTTCTTT.

The chain has TRBV24-1 and TRBJ1-1; D uncertain. The germline V gene encodes CDR1 KGHDR and CDR2 SFDVKD. The V and J ends lost 1 base and 3 bases respectively, with 5 bases between them. The CDR3 contains 13 residues. The CDR3 DNA follows: TGTGCCACCAGTGATTTCCGGGACACTGAAGCTTTCTTT. Translation: CATSDFRDTEAFF.

This chain links TRBV30 with TRBJ1-3, with TRBD1 identical over 7 bases. The CDR3 has 14 amino acids. J lost 1 base, V lost 4 bases, and 4 bases had no gene match. CDR1 is GTSNPN, CDR2 SVGIG, per germline (reference sequence). The CDR3 DNA is TGTGCCTGGAAAGGGGGCCTATCTGGAAACACCATATATTTT. Protein sequence: CAWKGGLSGNTIYF.

This chain's CDR3 is CASSQPTGTSGASTDTQYF. In nucleotides, the CDR3 is TGCGCCAGCAGCCAGCCAACGGGGACTAGCGGGGCTAGCACAGATACGCAGTATTTT. The chain is built from TRBV4-1 and TRBJ2-3; 13 nucleotides match TRBD2. After removal of 3 bases from V and 0 bases from J, the junction contained 9 bases not matched to a gene. The CDR3 runs 19 residues. CDR1 is MGHRA, CDR2 YSYEKL, per germline.

V and J are TRBV4-1 and TRBJ1-3; D ambiguous. Germline CDR1 is MGHRA and CDR2 is YSYEKL. The CDR3 totals 14 residues. Trimming removed 6 bases from V and 2 bases from J, with 11 bases in between. The CDR3 nucleotides read TGCGCCAGCAGGCCTCCGGGTACTGGAAACACCATATATTTT. Translating gives CASRPPGTGNTIYF.

The table lists this clone with a few counts. The chain joins TRBV30 to TRBJ1-2; TRBD1 might be the D (5 bases). With 3 bases removed from V and 8 bases from J, the gap between germline ends came to 16 bases. Germline CDR1 GTSNPN, CDR2 SVGIG (reference sequence). This CDR3 spans 13 amino acids. CDR3: CAWRDIGAGGYTF. The CDR3 DNA follows: TGTGCCTGGAGGGATATAGGGGCTGGCGGCTACACCTTC.

The chain combines TRBV9 with TRBJ2-1; 7 bases are shared with TRBD2. This CDR3 has 16 amino acids. The V gene's germline CDR1 is SGDLS and CDR2 YYNGEE. J gave up 7 bases and V 4 bases, and 14 bases lay outside the gene matches. The CDR3 loop reads CASSTGAGVGLNEQFF. CDR3 coding DNA: TGTGCCAGCAGCACCGGGGCGGGAGTAGGTTTAAATGAGCAGTTCTTC.

The rearrangement joins TRBV4-2 to TRBJ1-1; D gene unclear. The V gene's germline CDR1 is LGHNA and CDR2 YNFKEQ. The ends were cut back, 0 bases at V and 1 base at J, with 6 bases in the middle. The CDR3 is made up of 14 amino acids. In DNA form, the CDR3 reads TGTGCCAGCAGCCAAGATACCGGGAACACTGAAGCTTTCTTT. This translates into CASSQDTGNTEAFF.